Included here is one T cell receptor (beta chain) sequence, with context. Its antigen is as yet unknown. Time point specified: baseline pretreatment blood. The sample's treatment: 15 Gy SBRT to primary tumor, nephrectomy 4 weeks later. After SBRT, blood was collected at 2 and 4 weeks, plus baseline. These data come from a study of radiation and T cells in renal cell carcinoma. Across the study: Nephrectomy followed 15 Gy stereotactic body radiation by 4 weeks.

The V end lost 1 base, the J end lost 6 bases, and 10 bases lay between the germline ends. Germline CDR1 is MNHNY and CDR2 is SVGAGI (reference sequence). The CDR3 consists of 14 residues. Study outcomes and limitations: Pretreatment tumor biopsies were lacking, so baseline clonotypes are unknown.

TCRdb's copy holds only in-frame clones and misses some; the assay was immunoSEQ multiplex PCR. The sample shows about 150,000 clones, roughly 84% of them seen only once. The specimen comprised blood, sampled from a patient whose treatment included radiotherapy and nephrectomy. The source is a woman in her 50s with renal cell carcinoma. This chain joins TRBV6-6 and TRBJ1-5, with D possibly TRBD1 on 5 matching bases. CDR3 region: CASSYFREGQPQHF. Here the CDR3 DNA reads TGTGCCAGCAGTTACTTCAGGGAGGGTCAGCCCCAGCATTTT.